One sample yielded the 26 T cell receptor beta chains listed below, sequenced in a study of cytomegalovirus exposure and HLA in healthy donors (TCRdb year 2017). Library generation was performed with the immunoSEQ multiplex PCR assay. For the multiplex PCR, a mixture combining 60 forward primers for TCR Vbeta segments and 13 reverse primers for TCR Jbeta segments was used. TCRdb took this table from immuneACCESS and kept in-frame rearrangements with V and J called. Such tables lack part of the clones; where checked against another copy, unresolved V genes explain under half of the gap, and the rest is unexplained. Present in this sample are about 120,000 clones, roughly 77% of which were seen just once. Of the sample, about 1.8% falls within the top ten clones. Specimen: PBMCs. The origin of the receptors is a middle-aged man in good health and CMV-seronegative.

V is TRBV5-1 and J is TRBJ1-1; 10 bases agree with TRBD1. Unmatched junction bases numbered 8, after V lost 0 bases and J lost 6 bases. This CDR3 contains 16 residues. Per germline, CDR1 SGHRS and CDR2 YFSETQ. This chain's CDR3 is CASSLVGTGVRSEAFF. DNA of the CDR3: TGCGCCAGCAGCTTGGTGGGGACAGGGGTTCGGTCTGAAGCTTTCTTT.

This chain uses TRBV27 with TRBJ2-7; 9 nucleotides line up with TRBD1. Germline values: CDR1 MNHEY, CDR2 SMNVEV (reference sequence). The V gene end was trimmed by 3 bases and the J gene end by 3 bases; junction bases not matched to a gene: 12. The CDR3 length is 17 residues. Here the CDR3 reads CASSFLSKTGGFYEQYF. For the CDR3, the DNA is TGTGCCAGCAGTTTCTTATCCAAGACAGGGGGGTTCTACGAGCAGTACTTC.

The chain couples TRBV28 to TRBJ1-1, with D perhaps TRBD1 (6 bases). The CDR3 spans 14 residues. The germline V gene encodes CDR1 MDHEN and CDR2 SYDVKM. Trimming took off 7 bases at V and 0 bases at J, with 12 bases between the two ends. The CDR3 loop is CASTLGQLNTEAFF. The CDR3 nucleotides read TGTGCCAGCACCCTCGGACAGCTGAACACTGAAGCTTTCTTT.

This chain's CDR3 is CASTPAGFGGYGYTF. CDR3 DNA: TGTGCCAGTACCCCTGCTGGATTCGGGGGCTATGGCTACACCTTC. The rearrangement links TRBV19 to TRBJ1-2; D may be TRBD1 (5 bases). V was cut by 7 bases and J by 4 bases, with 19 bases left in between. This CDR3 is built from 15 residues. Germline V gene data show CDR1 as LNHDA and CDR2 as SQIVND (reference sequence). Full variable domain (missing parts from reference TRBV19 and TRBJ1-2): DGGITQSPKYLFRKEGQNVTLSCEQNLNHDAMYWYRQDPGQGLRLIYYSQIVNDFQKGDIAEGYSVSREKKESFPLTVTSAQKNPTAFYLCASTPAGFGGYGYTFGSGTRLTVV.

The V and J genes are TRBV19 and TRBJ2-5, with D maybe TRBD2 (6 bases). Germline CDR1 LNHDA, CDR2 SQIVND (reference sequence). The CDR3 has 13 amino acids. The V gene lost 5 bases and the J gene lost 4 bases, with 11 bases spanning the gap. CDR3 nucleotide sequence: TGTGCCAGTAGTGGGGACTCCGCAGAGACCCAGTACTTC. This translates into CASSGDSAETQYF. Full variable domain (remainder filled in from reference TRBV19 and TRBJ2-5): DGGITQSPKYLFRKEGQNVTLSCEQNLNHDAMYWYRQDPGQGLRLIYYSQIVNDFQKGDIAEGYSVSREKKESFPLTVTSAQKNPTAFYLCASSGDSAETQYFGPGTRLLVL.

The V and J genes are TRBV5-4 and TRBJ2-2; D gene unclear. The germline V gene encodes CDR1 SGHNT and CDR2 YYREEE (reference sequence). V lost 6 bases and J 4 bases, leaving 16 bases between the germline ends. This CDR3 is built from 15 residues. CDR3 protein: CASTLNQAPTGELFF. The CDR3 bases are TGTGCCAGCACCCTGAATCAAGCACCCACCGGGGAGCTGTTTTTT.

In its sample, this clone was seen once. The gene calls are TRBV6-1 and TRBJ2-1, with a weak D call TRBD2 (5 bases). V shed 2 bases and J shed 8 bases, with 13 bases lying between them. Germline CDR1 MNHNS, CDR2 SASEGT. The CDR3 runs 14 residues. CDR3 amino acids: CASSEFSDLDEQFF. The CDR3 DNA reads TGTGCCAGCAGTGAATTTAGCGACTTGGATGAGCAGTTCTTC.

This rearrangement joins TRBV28 to TRBJ2-7; 8 bases are shared with TRBD2. J gave up 7 bases and V 2 bases, and 7 bases lay outside the gene matches. Germline CDR1 and CDR2: MDHEN and SYDVKM. The CDR3 is made up of 14 amino acids. As DNA, the CDR3 is TGTGCCAGCAGTTTAGGGACTAGTGTACGAGAGCAGTACTTC. Its translation is CASSLGTSVREQYF.

The chain uses TRBV28 and TRBJ2-7; 9 bases are shared with TRBD1. The CDR3 has 16 amino acids. Trimming at V came to 2 bases and at J to 4 bases, leaving 9 bases not matched to a gene. The germline V gene has CDR1 MDHEN and CDR2 SYDVKM. The CDR3 spells CASSLVGSGQGYEQYF. CDR3 coding DNA: TGTGCCAGCAGTTTAGTTGGATCGGGACAGGGTTACGAGCAGTACTTC.

This chain connects TRBV18 to TRBJ1-1, with D perhaps matching TRBD1 (5 bases). The germline gives CDR1 KGHSH, CDR2 LQKENI. V lost 3 bases to trimming and J lost 10 bases, with 18 bases between them. The CDR3 covers 14 residues. The CDR3 here is CASSPGLQSFLAFF. The CDR3 DNA is TGTGCCAGCTCACCGGGGCTACAGTCTTTTTTAGCTTTCTTT.

The CDR3 region has the DNA TGTGCCAGCAGTAGGGACAGGGCCTCCTTAGATGGCTACACCTTC. The encoded protein is CASSRDRASLDGYTF. This chain links TRBV6-5 with TRBJ1-2; TRBD1 matches at 9 bases. Germline trimming cut 5 bases from V and 6 bases from J; bases unmatched to any gene: 10. Per the germline V gene, CDR1 is MNHEY and CDR2 is SVGAGI. The CDR3 has 15 amino acids.

The V call is TRBV5-4, the J call TRBJ2-7, with a tentative D call TRBD2 (5 bases). Germline V gene sequence: CDR1 SGHNT, CDR2 YYREEE (reference sequence). V was shortened by 4 bases and J by 3 bases, with 11 bases between the two germline ends. The CDR3 totals 13 residues. The DNA of the CDR3 is TGTGCCAGCAGCGCCCCGGCGGGCTACGAGCAGTACTTC. Its translation is CASSAPAGYEQYF.

This chain uses TRBV18 with TRBJ1-1; D perhaps matches TRBD1 (5 bases). The CDR3 consists of 16 residues. Germline V gene sequence: CDR1 KGHSH, CDR2 LQKENI. V was cut by 3 bases and J by 0 bases, with 14 bases left in between. The CDR3: CASSPRTRSLNTEAFF. In DNA form, the CDR3 reads TGTGCCAGCTCACCCCGGACACGGAGTCTGAACACTGAAGCTTTCTTT.

This sequence joins TRBV5-1 and TRBJ2-7; TRBD1 aligns across 11 bases. Per germline, CDR1 SGHRS and CDR2 YFSETQ. CDR3 size: 16 residues. The V gene end was trimmed by 6 bases and the J gene end by 2 bases; junction bases not matched to a gene: 10. The CDR3 sequence: CASKESPGQGAYEQYF. In nucleotides, the CDR3 is TGCGCCAGCAAAGAATCACCGGGACAGGGGGCCTACGAGCAGTACTTC.

In its sample, this clone was seen once. The rearrangement joins TRBV5-1 to TRBJ2-3, with 11 nucleotides matching TRBD2. Germline values: CDR1 SGHRS, CDR2 YFSETQ. CDR3 length: 16 residues. Unmatched junction bases numbered 2, after V lost 0 bases and J lost 2 bases. The CDR3 spells CASSLGTSGPTDTQYF. CDR3 in DNA: TGCGCCAGCAGCTTGGGGACTAGCGGGCCCACAGATACGCAGTATTTT.

J is TRBJ1-2 and V is TRBV29-1, with TRBD1 identical over 8 bases. With V trimmed by 4 bases and J by 8 bases, 15 bases remained unmatched. Germline lookup yields CDR1 SQVTM and CDR2 ANQGSEA. This CDR3 spans 15 amino acids. CDR3 coding DNA: TGCAGCGTTGGGGTTGACAGGGGATATTCCTTCGGCTACACCTTC. Translated: CSVGVDRGYSFGYTF.

This clone was picked up a small number of times. The J gene is TRBJ1-2, the V gene TRBV18; 7 bases match TRBD1. The CDR3 runs to 14 residues. CDR1 is KGHSH, CDR2 LQKENI, per germline. V dropped 2 bases and J dropped 4; count of bases not matched to a gene: 4. As DNA, the CDR3 is TGTGCCAGCTCACCAGAGGACAGGTTCTATGGCTACACCTTC. Protein product: CASSPEDRFYGYTF.

The gene calls are TRBV5-1 and TRBJ2-1; weak D call: TRBD1 (6 bases). The CDR3 totals 15 residues. From germline, CDR1 is SGHRS and CDR2 YFSETQ. The V and J ends lost 4 bases and 4 bases respectively, with 15 bases between them. CDR3 region: CASSLTGLGYNEQFF. The CDR3 bases are TGCGCCAGCAGCCTCACAGGGCTCGGGTACAATGAGCAGTTCTTC. Looking up the rest from reference TRBV5-1 and TRBJ2-1 gives the full variable domain: KAGVTQTPRYLIKTRGQQVTLSCSPISGHRSVSWYQQTPGQGLQFLFEYFSETQRNKGNFPGRFSGRQFSNSRSEMNVSTLELGDSALYLCASSLTGLGYNEQFFGPGTRLTVL.

The V gene is TRBV6-1, the J gene TRBJ1-3, with D maybe TRBD1 (5 bases). V was pared by 1 base and J by 15 bases, with 13 bases between. CDR3 length: 12 amino acids. CDR1 MNHNS and CDR2 SASEGT come from the germline V gene. The CDR3 sequence is CASSEVRTWAYF. The CDR3 DNA is TGTGCCAGCAGTGAAGTTCGGACATGGGCATATTTT.

DNA of the CDR3: TGTGCCAGCTCAACCGGGACAGGTGGACAAGAGACCCAGTACTTC. As protein: CASSTGTGGQETQYF. The V gene is TRBV18, the J gene TRBJ2-5, with TRBD1 identical over 8 bases. Germline V gene data show CDR1 as KGHSH and CDR2 as LQKENI. CDR3 length: 15 residues. V shed 5 bases, J shed 2 bases, and the junction held 7 bases outside the gene matches.

This CDR3 is CASSLVEGEETQYF. The CDR3 DNA reads as TGCGCCAGCAGCTTGGTTGAGGGGGAAGAGACCCAGTACTTC. The chain uses TRBV5-1 and TRBJ2-5; perhaps TRBD1 as D (6 bases). This CDR3 is built from 14 residues. Looked up from germline, CDR1 is SGHRS and CDR2 is YFSETQ. With 0 bases removed from V and 3 bases from J, the gap between germline ends came to 9 bases.

V and J are TRBV6-5 and TRBJ1-1, with 7 bases identical to TRBD1. CDR3 size: 14 residues. Germline-derived CDR1 and CDR2 are MNHEY and SVGAGI. V dropped 5 bases and J dropped 4; count of bases not matched to a gene: 7. The CDR3 protein is CASSNQGVGTEAFF. The CDR3 DNA is TGTGCCAGCAGTAACCAGGGGGTTGGCACTGAAGCTTTCTTT.

In its sample, this clone was seen a few times. V is TRBV5-1 and J is TRBJ2-1; the D gene is possibly TRBD2 (7 bases). The V gene's germline CDR1 is SGHRS and CDR2 YFSETQ. The CDR3 length is 14 residues. With 0 bases removed from V and 8 bases from J, the gap between germline ends came to 12 bases. Here the CDR3 DNA reads TGCGCCAGCAGCTTGGCGGGGGGCAGGGATGAGCAGTTCTTC. It encodes CASSLAGGRDEQFF.

The V and J genes are TRBV27 and TRBJ1-2; TRBD1 is a possible D gene (6 bases). The V gene lost 3 bases and the J gene lost 6 bases, with 17 bases spanning the gap. Germline V CDR1 and CDR2: MNHEY, SMNVEV (reference sequence). The CDR3 totals 15 residues. Here the CDR3 DNA reads TGTGCCAGCAGTTTCGGAACCAGGGGAGTTCATGGCTACACCTTC. Its protein is CASSFGTRGVHGYTF.

The chain is built from TRBV19 and TRBJ1-4; D possibly corresponds to TRBD1 (6 bases). CDR1 is LNHDA, CDR2 SQIVND, per germline (reference sequence). V lost 6 bases, J lost 2 bases, and 10 bases lay in between. The CDR3 length is 14 residues. CDR3: CASSGGATNEKLFF. CDR3 sequence (DNA): TGTGCCAGTAGCGGGGGGGCCACTAATGAAAAACTGTTTTTT.

This clone has only one observation. The chain employs TRBV27 and TRBJ2-5; 12 positions match TRBD2. Germline assignment: CDR1 MNHEY and CDR2 SMNVEV (reference sequence). This CDR3 comprises 15 residues. Trimming removed 6 bases from V and 5 bases from J; junction bases left unmatched: 7. For the CDR3, the DNA is TGTGCCAGCAGGCTAGCGGGAGGGCCTTCGGAGACCCAGTACTTC. Translating it yields CASRLAGGPSETQYF.